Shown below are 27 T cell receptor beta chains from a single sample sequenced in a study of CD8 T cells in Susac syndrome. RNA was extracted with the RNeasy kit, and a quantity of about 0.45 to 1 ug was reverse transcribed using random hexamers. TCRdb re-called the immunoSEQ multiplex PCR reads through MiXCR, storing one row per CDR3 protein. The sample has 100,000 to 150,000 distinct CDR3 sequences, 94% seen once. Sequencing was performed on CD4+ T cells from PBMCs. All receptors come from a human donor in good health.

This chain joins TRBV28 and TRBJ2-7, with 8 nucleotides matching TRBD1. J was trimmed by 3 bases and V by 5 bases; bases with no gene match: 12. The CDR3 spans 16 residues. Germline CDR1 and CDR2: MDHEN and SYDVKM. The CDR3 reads CASSKLRDRFGYEQYF. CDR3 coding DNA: TGTGCCAGCAGTAAACTCCGGGACAGGTTTGGCTACGAGCAGTACTTC.

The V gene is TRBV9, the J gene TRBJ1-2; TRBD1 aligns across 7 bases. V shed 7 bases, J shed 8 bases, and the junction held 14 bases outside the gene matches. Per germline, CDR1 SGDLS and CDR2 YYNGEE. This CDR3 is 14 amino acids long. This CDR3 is CASVTTGAIGGYTF. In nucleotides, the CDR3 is TGTGCCAGCGTAACCACAGGGGCGATCGGAGGCTACACCTTC.

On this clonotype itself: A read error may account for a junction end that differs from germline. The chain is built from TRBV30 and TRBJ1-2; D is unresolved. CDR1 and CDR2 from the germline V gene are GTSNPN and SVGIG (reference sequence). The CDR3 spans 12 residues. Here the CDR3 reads CAWRRDSYDYTF. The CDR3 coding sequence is TGTGCCTGGAGGAGGGATTCCTATGACTACACCTTC.

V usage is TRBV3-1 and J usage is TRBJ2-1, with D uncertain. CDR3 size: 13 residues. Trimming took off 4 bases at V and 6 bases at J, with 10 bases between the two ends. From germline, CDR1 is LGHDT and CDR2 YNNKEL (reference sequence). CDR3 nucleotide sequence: TGTGCCAGCAGCCCTGACATACGCAATGAGCAGTTCTTC. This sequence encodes CASSPDIRNEQFF.

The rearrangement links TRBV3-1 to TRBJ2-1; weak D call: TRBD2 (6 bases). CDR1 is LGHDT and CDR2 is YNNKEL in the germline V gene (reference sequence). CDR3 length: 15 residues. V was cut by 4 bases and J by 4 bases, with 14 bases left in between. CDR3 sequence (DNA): TGTGCCAGCAGCCGGGTCGGCGGGATTTACAATGAGCAGTTCTTC. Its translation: CASSRVGGIYNEQFF.

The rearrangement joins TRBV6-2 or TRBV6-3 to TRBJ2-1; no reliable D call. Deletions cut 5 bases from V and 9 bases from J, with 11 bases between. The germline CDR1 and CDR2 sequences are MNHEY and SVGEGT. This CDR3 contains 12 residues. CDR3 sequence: CASSPLSFEQFF. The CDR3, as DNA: TGTGCCAGCAGTCCATTAAGTTTTGAGCAGTTCTTC.

The chain's CDR3 is CAPGEAGGDTQYF. In DNA, the CDR3 is TGTGCCCCCGGCGAGGCGGGAGGGGATACGCAGTATTTT. The gene calls are TRBV7-9 and TRBJ2-3; 9 bases fit TRBD2. V was clipped by 11 bases and J by 6 bases; unmatched bases: 9. The germline V gene has CDR1 SEHNR and CDR2 FQNEAQ (reference sequence). The CDR3 has 13 amino acids. Combining the CDR3 with reference TRBV7-9 and TRBJ2-3 gives the whole variable domain DTGVSQNPRHKITKRGQNVTFRCDPISEHNRLYWYRQTLGQGPEFLTYFQNEAQLEKSRLLSDRFSAERPKGSFSTLEIQRTEQGDSAMYLCAPGEAGGDTQYFGPGTRLTVL.

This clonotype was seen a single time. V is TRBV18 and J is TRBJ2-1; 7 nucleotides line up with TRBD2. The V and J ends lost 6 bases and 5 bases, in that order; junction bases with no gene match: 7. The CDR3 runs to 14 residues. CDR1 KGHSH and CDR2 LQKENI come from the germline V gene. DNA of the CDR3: TGTGCCAGCTCCGGGGGACTATCTAACAATGAGCAGTTCTTC. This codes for CASSGGLSNNEQFF.

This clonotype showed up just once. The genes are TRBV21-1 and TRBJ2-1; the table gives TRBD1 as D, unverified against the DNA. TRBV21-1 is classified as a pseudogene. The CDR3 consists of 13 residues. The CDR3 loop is CASSHGGYREVFF. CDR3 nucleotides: TGTGCCAGCAGCCACGGCGGGTACAGGGAGGTGTTCTTC.

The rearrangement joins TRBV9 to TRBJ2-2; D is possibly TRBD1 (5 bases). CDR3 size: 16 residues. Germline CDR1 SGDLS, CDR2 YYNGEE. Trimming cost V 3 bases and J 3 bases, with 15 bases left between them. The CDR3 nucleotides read TGTGCCAGCAGCGGCACCTACACAGGATACACCGGGGAGCTGTTTTTT. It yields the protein CASSGTYTGYTGELFF.

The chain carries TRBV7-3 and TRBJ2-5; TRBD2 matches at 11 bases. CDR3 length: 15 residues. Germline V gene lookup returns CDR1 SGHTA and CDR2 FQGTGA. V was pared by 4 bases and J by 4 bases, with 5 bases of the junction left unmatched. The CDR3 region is CASSSTSGIGETQYF. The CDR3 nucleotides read TGTGCCAGCAGCTCGACTAGCGGGATAGGAGAGACCCAGTACTTC.

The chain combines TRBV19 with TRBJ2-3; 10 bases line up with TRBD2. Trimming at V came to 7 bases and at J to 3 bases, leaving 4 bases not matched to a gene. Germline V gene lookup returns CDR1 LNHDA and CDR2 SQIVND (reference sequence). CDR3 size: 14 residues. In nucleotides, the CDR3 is TGTGCCAGTACCCTAGCGGGAGTTACAGATACGCAGTATTTT. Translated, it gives CASTLAGVTDTQYF.

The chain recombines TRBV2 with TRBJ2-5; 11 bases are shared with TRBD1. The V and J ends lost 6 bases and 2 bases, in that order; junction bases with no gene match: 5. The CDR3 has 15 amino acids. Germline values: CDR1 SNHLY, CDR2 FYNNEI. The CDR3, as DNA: TGTGCCAGCAGCTTGGACAGGGGGCGGCAAGAGACCCAGTACTTC. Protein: CASSLDRGRQETQYF.

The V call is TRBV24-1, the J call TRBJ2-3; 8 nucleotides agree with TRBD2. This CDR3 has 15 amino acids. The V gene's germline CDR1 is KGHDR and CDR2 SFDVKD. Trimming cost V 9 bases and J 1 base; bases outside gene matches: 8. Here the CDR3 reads CATASGRSGTDTQYF. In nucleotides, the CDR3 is TGTGCCACCGCCAGCGGGAGATCGGGCACAGATACGCAGTATTTT.

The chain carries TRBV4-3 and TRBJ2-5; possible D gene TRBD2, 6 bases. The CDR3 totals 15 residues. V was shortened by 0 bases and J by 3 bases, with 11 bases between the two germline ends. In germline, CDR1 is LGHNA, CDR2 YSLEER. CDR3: CASSQDFGEEETQYF. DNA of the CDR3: TGCGCCAGCAGCCAAGATTTCGGGGAGGAAGAGACCCAGTACTTC.

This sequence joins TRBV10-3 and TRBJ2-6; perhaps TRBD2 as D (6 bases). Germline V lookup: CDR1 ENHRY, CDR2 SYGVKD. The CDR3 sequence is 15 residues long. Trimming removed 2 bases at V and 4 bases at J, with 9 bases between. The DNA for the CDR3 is TGTGCCATCAGTGAGGGAGGGGTAGGGGCCAACGTCCTGACTTTC. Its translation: CAISEGGVGANVLTF.

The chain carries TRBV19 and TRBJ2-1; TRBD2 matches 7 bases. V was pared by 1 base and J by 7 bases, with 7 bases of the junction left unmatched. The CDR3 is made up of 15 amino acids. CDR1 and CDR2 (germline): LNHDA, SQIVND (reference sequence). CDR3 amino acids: CASSIGASGRNEQFF. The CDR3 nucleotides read TGTGCCAGTAGTATAGGGGCTAGCGGTCGGAATGAGCAGTTCTTC.

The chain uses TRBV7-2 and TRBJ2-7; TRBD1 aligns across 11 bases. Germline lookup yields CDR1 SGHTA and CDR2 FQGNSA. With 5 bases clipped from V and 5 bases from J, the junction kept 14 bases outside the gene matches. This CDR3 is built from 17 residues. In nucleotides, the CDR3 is TGTGCCAGCAGCCCGAGGCCCTGGGACAGGGGGGCCCACGAGCAGTACTTC. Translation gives CASSPRPWDRGAHEQYF.

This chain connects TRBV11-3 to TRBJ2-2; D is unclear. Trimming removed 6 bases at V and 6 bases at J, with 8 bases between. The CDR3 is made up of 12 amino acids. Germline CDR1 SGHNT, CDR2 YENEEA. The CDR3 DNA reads TGTGCCAGCAGTCCGATCGCCGGGGAGCTGTTTTTT. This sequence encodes CASSPIAGELFF.

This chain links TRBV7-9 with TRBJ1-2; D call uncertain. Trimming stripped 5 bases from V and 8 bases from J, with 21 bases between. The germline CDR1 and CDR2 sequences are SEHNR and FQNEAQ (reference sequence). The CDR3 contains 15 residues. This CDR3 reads CASSADPMRTYGYTF. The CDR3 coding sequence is TGTGCCAGCAGCGCGGACCCGATGCGCACATACGGCTACACCTTC.

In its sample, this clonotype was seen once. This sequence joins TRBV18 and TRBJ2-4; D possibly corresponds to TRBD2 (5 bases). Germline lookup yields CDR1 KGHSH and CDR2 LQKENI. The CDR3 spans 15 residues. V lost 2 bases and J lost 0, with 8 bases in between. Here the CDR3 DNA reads TGTGCCAGCTCACCAAGTCTAGCAGCCAAAAACATTCAGTACTTC. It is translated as CASSPSLAAKNIQYF.

The CDR3 loop is CASSYRGGDELYEQYF. As DNA, the CDR3 is TGCGCCAGCAGCTACCGTGGGGGAGATGAGTTGTACGAGCAGTACTTC. The V call is TRBV5-1, the J call TRBJ2-7, with D possibly being TRBD1 or TRBD2 (5 bases each). Per germline, CDR1 SGHRS and CDR2 YFSETQ. The CDR3 is 16 amino acids. V lost 3 bases to trimming and J lost 4 bases, with 20 bases between them.

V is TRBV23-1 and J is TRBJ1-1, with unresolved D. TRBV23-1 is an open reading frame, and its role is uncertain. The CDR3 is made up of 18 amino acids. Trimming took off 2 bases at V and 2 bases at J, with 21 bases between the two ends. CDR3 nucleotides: TGCGCCAGCAGTCAACCAGATAACCTACACGATACTAACACTGAAGCTTTCTTT. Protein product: CASSQPDNLHDTNTEAFF.

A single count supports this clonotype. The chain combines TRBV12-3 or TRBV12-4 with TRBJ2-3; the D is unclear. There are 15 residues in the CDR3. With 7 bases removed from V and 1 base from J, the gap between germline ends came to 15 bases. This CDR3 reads CASTQDKPGTDTQYF. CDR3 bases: TGTGCCAGCACTCAAGACAAGCCCGGCACAGATACGCAGTATTTT.

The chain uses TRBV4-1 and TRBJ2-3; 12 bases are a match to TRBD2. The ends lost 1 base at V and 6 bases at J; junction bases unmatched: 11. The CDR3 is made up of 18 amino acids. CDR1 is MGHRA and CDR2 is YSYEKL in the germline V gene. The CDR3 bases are TGCGCCAGCAGCCAAGGCGGGGCTAGCGGGAGGGCCGCGGATACGCAGTATTTT. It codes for CASSQGGASGRAADTQYF.

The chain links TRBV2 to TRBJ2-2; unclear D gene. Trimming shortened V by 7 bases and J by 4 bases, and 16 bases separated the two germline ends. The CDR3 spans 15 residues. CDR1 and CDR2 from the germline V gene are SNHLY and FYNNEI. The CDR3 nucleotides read TGTGCCAGCAAGTACAACTCAGGTTCCACCGGGGAGCTGTTTTTT. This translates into CASKYNSGSTGELFF.

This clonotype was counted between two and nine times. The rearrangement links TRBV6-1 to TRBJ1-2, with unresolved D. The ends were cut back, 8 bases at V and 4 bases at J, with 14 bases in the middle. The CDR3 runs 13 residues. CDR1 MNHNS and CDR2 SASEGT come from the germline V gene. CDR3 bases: TGTGCCAGCGGTGGAGGGATCGGCTATGGCTACACCTTC. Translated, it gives CASGGGIGYGYTF.